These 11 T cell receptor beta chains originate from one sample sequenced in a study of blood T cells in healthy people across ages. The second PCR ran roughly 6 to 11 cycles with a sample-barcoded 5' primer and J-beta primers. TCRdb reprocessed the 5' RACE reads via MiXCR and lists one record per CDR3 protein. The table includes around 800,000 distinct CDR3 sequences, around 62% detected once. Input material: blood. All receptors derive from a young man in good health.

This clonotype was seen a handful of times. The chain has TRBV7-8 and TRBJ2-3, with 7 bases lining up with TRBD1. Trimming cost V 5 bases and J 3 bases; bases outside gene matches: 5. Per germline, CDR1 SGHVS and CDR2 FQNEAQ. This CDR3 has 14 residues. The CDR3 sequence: CASSPGTETDTQYF. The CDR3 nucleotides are TGTGCCAGCAGCCCGGGGACAGAAACAGATACGCAGTATTTT.

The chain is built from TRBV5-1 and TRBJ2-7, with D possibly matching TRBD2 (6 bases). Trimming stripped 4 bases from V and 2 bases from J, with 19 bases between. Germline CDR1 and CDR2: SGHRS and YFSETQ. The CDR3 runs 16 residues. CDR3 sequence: CASSVLIGGAPYEQYF. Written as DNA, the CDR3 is TGCGCCAGCAGCGTCCTTATTGGCGGGGCGCCCTACGAGCAGTACTTC.

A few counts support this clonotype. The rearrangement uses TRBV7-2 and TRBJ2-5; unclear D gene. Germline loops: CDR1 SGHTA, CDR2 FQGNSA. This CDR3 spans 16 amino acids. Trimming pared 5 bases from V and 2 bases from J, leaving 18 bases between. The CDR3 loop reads CASSPRISFGQETQYF. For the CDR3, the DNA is TGTGCCAGCAGCCCTAGAATAAGCTTTGGACAAGAGACCCAGTACTTC.

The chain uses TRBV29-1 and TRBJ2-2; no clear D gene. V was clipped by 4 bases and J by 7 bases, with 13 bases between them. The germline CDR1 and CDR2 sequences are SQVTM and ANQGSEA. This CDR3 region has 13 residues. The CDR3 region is CSVGPSVGGELFF. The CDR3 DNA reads TGCAGCGTTGGCCCGTCAGTTGGCGGGGAGCTGTTTTTT.

CDR3 amino acids: CASRQSGVAYEQYF. In DNA form, the CDR3 reads TGTGCCAGCAGACAAAGCGGGGTAGCCTACGAGCAGTACTTC. This chain joins TRBV2 and TRBJ2-4, with TRBD2 matching 7 bases. The closer fit of TRBJ2-7 to the DNA end suggests the J call may be wrong. The CDR3 consists of 14 residues. The germline V gene encodes CDR1 SNHLY and CDR2 FYNNEI.

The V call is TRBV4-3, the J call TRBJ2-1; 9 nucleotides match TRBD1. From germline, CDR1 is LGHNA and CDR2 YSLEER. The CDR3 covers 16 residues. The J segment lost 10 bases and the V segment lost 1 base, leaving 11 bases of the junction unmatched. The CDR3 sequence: CASSQGRDRAFNEQFF. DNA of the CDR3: TGCGCCAGCAGCCAAGGTCGGGACAGGGCTTTCAACGAGCAGTTCTTC.

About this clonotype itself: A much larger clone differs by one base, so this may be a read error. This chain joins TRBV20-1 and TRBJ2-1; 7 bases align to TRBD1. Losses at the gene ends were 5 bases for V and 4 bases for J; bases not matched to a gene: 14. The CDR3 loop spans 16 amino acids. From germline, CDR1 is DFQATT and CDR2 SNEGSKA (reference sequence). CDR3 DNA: TGCAGTGCTCCCCAGCCGCAAACAGGGGAGTACAATGAGCAGTTCTTC. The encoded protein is CSAPQPQTGEYNEQFF.

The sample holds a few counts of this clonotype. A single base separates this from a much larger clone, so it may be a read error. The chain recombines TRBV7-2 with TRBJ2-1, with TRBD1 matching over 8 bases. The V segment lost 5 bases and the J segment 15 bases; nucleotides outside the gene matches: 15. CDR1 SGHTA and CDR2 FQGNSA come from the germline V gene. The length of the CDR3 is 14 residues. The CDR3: CASSVGPARGRSFF. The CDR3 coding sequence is TGTGCCAGCAGCGTAGGTCCTGCCAGGGGGCGGTCGTTCTTC.

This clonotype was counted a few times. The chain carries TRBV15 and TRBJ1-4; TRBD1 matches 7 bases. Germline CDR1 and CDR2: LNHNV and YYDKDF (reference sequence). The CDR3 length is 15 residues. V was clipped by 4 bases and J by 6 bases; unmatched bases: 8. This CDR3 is CATSKDQGEDEKLFF. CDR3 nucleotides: TGTGCCACCAGCAAAGATCAGGGGGAAGATGAAAAACTGTTTTTT.

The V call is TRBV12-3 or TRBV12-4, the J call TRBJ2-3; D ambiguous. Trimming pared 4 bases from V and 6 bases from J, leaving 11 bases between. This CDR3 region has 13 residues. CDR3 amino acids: CASSSPTRDTQYF. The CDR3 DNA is TGTGCCAGCAGTTCCCCCACCAGGGATACGCAGTATTTT.

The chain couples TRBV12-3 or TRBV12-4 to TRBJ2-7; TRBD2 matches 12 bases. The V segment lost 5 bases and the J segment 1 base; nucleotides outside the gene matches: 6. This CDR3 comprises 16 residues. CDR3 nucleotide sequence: TGTGCCAGCAGTGGACCTAGCGGGGGGGCTTCCTACGAGCAGTACTTC. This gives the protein CASSGPSGGASYEQYF.